This TCR beta chain was recovered during a study of T cell responses to AZD1222 COVID-19 vaccine. Generated by immunoSEQ multiplex PCR, the TCRdb table keeps only in-frame clones and is missing some. The table has approximately 110,000 clones, more than 90% seen once; the top ten hold under 2.5%. This clone appeared a single time. V shed 4 bases and J shed 10 bases, with 13 bases lying between them. There are 12 residues in the CDR3. The germline V gene has CDR1 LGHDT and CDR2 YNNKEL (reference sequence). The clonotype originates from an adult in good health. The source was peripheral blood, collected on day 0 of AZD1222 vaccination. The J gene is TRBJ1-1, the V gene TRBV3-1 (or the pseudogene TRBV3-2), with D unclear. The CDR3, as DNA: TGTGCCAGCAGCCCCTTCGGGGTCGGAGCTTTCTTT. Its translation: CASSPFGVGAFF.